This T cell receptor (beta chain) derives from a study of T-cell memory formation after mild COVID-19. Study-wide background: There were largely donor-specific TCR clusters. General study findings and limits: Shrinking CD4+ clones resided mostly in CM and EM, and CD8+ ones in EMRA. There was a balanced CD4/CD8 profile in clones contracting day 15 to 85, and later expanders leaned CD4+.

To note about this clonotype: What it recognizes is unknown.

CDR3 length: 11 amino acids. Germline V gene sequence: CDR1 MNHEY, CDR2 SVGAGI. The germline V and J ends were trimmed by 7 bases and 8 bases, with 11 bases remaining between them. TCRdb used MiXCR to reprocess the 5' RACE reads, holding one entry per CDR3 protein. The sample contains 180,000 or so distinct CDR3 sequences, more than 9% of which appear only once. The sample taken for sequencing was PBMCs or a T cell subset sorted from them (not recorded which). This clonotype originated in a man between 18 and 35 years old who had mild COVID-19 (a few samples of this study predate the infection). Cell type and time point are not known. The chain couples TRBV6-5 to TRBJ1-1; tentative D call: TRBD1 (6 bases). The CDR3 bases are TGTGCCAGCAAAAATAGGGGGGAAGCTTTCTTT. Translating it yields CASKNRGEAFF.